The 3 T cell receptor beta chains in this list originate from one sample, sequenced in a study of shared clonotypes between healthy human individuals. Clones were read by immunoSEQ multiplex PCR, and TCRdb kept only the in-frame ones, dropping some. The sample gives some 2,400,000 clones, approximately 94% of which show up once; about 0.13% is in the top ten. The sample taken for sequencing was naive CD4+ T cells sorted from blood. Sample subset: CD45RA+ positively selected. Receptors were obtained from a man aged 18 to 29 in good health.

In the case of this clone: Germline and junction disagree at one end, which may indicate a read error. The genes are TRBV2 and TRBJ1-1; a possible D gene is TRBD1 (6 bases). The CDR3 runs 14 residues. Germline-derived CDR1 and CDR2 are SNHLY and FYNNEI. The chain's CDR3 is CASNENRVNTEAFF. CDR3 DNA sequence: TGTGCCAGCAATGAAAACAGGGTGAACACTGAAGCTTTCTTT.

This chain connects TRBV7-2 to TRBJ1-4; possible D gene TRBD1, 5 bases. The length of the CDR3 is 13 residues. V shed 5 bases and J shed 7 bases, with 11 bases lying between them. The germline V gene has CDR1 SGHTA and CDR2 FQGNSA. CDR3 nucleotides: TGTGCCAGCAGCCGCGAGGGGCGTGAAAAACTGTTTTTT. It encodes CASSREGREKLFF.

The chain couples TRBV11-2 to TRBJ2-7; the D gene is possibly TRBD1 (6 bases). This CDR3 comprises 15 residues. Per germline, CDR1 SGHAT and CDR2 FQNNGV. The ends were cut back, 1 base at V and 2 bases at J, with 12 bases in the middle. The CDR3 DNA reads as TGTGCCAGCAGCTTAGGGGCAGGGGTGGCCTACGAGCAGTACTTC. Translation gives CASSLGAGVAYEQYF.